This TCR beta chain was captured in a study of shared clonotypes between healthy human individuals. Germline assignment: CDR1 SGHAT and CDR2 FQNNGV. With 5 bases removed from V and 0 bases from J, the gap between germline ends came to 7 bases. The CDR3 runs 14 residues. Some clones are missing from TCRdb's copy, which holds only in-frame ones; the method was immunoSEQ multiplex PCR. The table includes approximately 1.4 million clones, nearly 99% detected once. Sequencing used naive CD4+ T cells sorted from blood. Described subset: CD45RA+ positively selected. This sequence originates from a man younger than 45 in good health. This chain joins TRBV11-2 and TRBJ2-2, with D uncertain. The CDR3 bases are TGTGCCAGCAGCCCATACACGAACACCGGGGAGCTGTTTTTT. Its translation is CASSPYTNTGELFF.